Listed below are T cell receptor beta chains from one sample, sequenced in a study of OX40 agonist ivuxolimab in advanced cancers. Assay used: immunoSEQ multiplex PCR; TCRdb lists only in-frame clones, some missing. This table holds roughly 98,000 clones, about 80% found once. Sequenced material: CD4+ or CD8+ T cells sorted from blood, taken in a trial of the OX40 agonist ivuxolimab. The receptors were gathered from an adult with an advanced solid tumor such as melanoma, head and neck, liver or kidney cancer. The CDR3 runs from the conserved cysteine through the conserved F or W. The D gene is left open where the match is weak. Rows give clone size only sometimes, using once, few, many, or a class for an expanded clone.

j_call: TRBJ2-1
d_call: -
v_call: TRBV11-3
clone_size: -
cdr3_aa: CASSLDSGEEQFF
cdr3_nt: TGTGCCAGCAGCTTAGATTCCGGAGAGGAGCAGTTCTTC

j_call: TRBJ2-1
d_call: TRBD2
v_call: TRBV28
clone_size: -
cdr3_aa: CATLVHSSGSNEQFF
cdr3_nt: TGTGCCACACTGGTCCATTCTAGCGGGAGTAATGAGCAGTTCTTC

j_call: TRBJ1-4
d_call: TRBD1
v_call: TRBV30
clone_size: -
cdr3_aa: CAWSVRTGITNEKLFF
cdr3_nt: TGTGCCTGGAGTGTTAGGACAGGGATTACTAATGAAAAACTGTTTTTT

j_call: TRBJ1-3
d_call: -
v_call: TRBV28
clone_size: -
cdr3_aa: CASSLLFSGNTIYF
cdr3_nt: TGTGCCAGCAGTTTATTATTCTCCGGAAACACCATATATTTT

j_call: TRBJ2-3
d_call: TRBD1
v_call: TRBV6-5
clone_size: -
cdr3_aa: CASRTGATTDTQYF
cdr3_nt: TGTGCCAGCAGAACAGGGGCTACCACAGATACGCAGTATTTT

j_call: TRBJ1-5
d_call: -
v_call: TRBV4-1
clone_size: once
cdr3_aa: CASSRQPSGRFNQPQHF
cdr3_nt: TGCGCCAGCAGCCGTCAACCCTCCGGACGGTTCAATCAGCCCCAGCATTTT

j_call: TRBJ1-3
d_call: -
v_call: TRBV13
clone_size: -
cdr3_aa: CASSLRGGRNSGNTIYF
cdr3_nt: TGTGCCAGCAGCTTAAGAGGGGGGAGGAATTCTGGAAACACCATATATTTT

j_call: TRBJ2-7
d_call: TRBD2
v_call: TRBV6-5
clone_size: -
cdr3_aa: CASRPGGGDEQYF
cdr3_nt: TGTGCCAGCAGACCGGGCGGGGGGGACGAGCAGTACTTC

j_call: TRBJ1-1
d_call: TRBD1
v_call: TRBV11-2
clone_size: -
cdr3_aa: CASSSSRGPRGAFF
cdr3_nt: TGTGCCAGCAGCTCTAGTAGGGGGCCCCGGGGAGCTTTCTTT

j_call: TRBJ2-2
d_call: -
v_call: TRBV10-3
clone_size: few
cdr3_aa: CAISARGTGELFF
cdr3_nt: TGTGCCATCAGTGCGAGAGGCACCGGGGAGCTGTTTTTT

j_call: TRBJ2-1
d_call: -
v_call: TRBV7-9
clone_size: -
cdr3_aa: CASSLQGTRSYNEQFF
cdr3_nt: TGTGCCAGCAGCTTACAGGGCACCCGCTCCTACAATGAGCAGTTCTTC

j_call: TRBJ2-2
d_call: TRBD2
v_call: TRBV7-6
clone_size: -
cdr3_aa: CASSLIGGARGTGELFF
cdr3_nt: TGTGCCAGCAGCTTAATCGGGGGGGCCCGAGGAACCGGGGAGCTGTTTTTT

j_call: TRBJ2-5
d_call: -
v_call: TRBV19
clone_size: -
cdr3_aa: CASSMLLQETQYF
cdr3_nt: TGTGCCAGTAGTATGTTGCTCCAAGAGACCCAGTACTTC

j_call: TRBJ1-2
d_call: -
v_call: TRBV9
clone_size: few
cdr3_aa: CASSSSGYGYTF
cdr3_nt: TGTGCCAGCAGCTCCTCAGGTTATGGCTACACCTTC

j_call: TRBJ1-1
d_call: TRBD1
v_call: TRBV6-6
clone_size: -
cdr3_aa: CASSYSMGQVFEAFF
cdr3_nt: TGTGCCAGCAGTTACTCGATGGGACAGGTCTTTGAAGCTTTCTTT

j_call: TRBJ2-5
d_call: -
v_call: TRBV9
clone_size: -
cdr3_aa: CASSVGVGYWETQYF
cdr3_nt: TGTGCCAGCAGCGTAGGAGTGGGCTACTGGGAGACCCAGTACTTC

j_call: TRBJ1-2
d_call: -
v_call: TRBV6-1
clone_size: -
cdr3_aa: CASSEGEGRRYGYTF
cdr3_nt: TGTGCCAGCAGTGAAGGTGAGGGGCGAAGATATGGCTACACCTTC

j_call: TRBJ2-3
d_call: TRBD2
v_call: TRBV7-9
clone_size: once
cdr3_aa: CASSALAGADTQYF
cdr3_nt: TGTGCCAGCAGCGCGCTGGCGGGGGCAGATACGCAGTATTTT

j_call: TRBJ2-1
d_call: TRBD1
v_call: TRBV5-1
clone_size: -
cdr3_aa: CASSLSRTGGNNEQFF
cdr3_nt: TGCGCCAGCAGCTTGTCTAGGACAGGGGGAAACAATGAGCAGTTCTTC

j_call: TRBJ2-5
d_call: -
v_call: TRBV30
clone_size: -
cdr3_aa: CACDSGWWETQYF
cdr3_nt: TGTGCCTGCGACTCAGGGTGGTGGGAGACCCAGTACTTC

j_call: TRBJ1-2
d_call: TRBD1
v_call: TRBV5-4
clone_size: -
cdr3_aa: CASSSQQGASYGYTF
cdr3_nt: TGTGCCAGCAGCAGTCAACAGGGGGCGAGCTATGGCTACACCTTC

j_call: TRBJ2-6
d_call: -
v_call: TRBV7-2
clone_size: -
cdr3_aa: CASNSGGAGANVLTF
cdr3_nt: TGTGCCAGCAACTCTGGGGGGGCCGGGGCCAACGTCCTGACTTTC